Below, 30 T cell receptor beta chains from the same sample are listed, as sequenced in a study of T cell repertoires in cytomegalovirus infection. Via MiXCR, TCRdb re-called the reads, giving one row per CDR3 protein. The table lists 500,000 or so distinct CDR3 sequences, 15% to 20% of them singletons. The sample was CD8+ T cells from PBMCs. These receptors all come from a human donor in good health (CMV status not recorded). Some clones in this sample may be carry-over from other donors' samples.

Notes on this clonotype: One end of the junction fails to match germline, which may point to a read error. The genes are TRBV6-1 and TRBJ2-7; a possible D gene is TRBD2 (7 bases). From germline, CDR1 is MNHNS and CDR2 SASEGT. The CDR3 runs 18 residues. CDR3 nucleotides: TGTGCCAGCAGCAACCCCTTTGGGGGGGCTGAGGGACTCTACGTGCAGTACTTC. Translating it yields CASSNPFGGAEGLYVQYF.

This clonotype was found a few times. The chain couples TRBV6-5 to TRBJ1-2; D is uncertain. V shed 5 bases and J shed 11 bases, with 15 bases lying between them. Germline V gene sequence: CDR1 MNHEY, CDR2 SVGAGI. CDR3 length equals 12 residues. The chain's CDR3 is CASSERPQGYTF. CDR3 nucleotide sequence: TGTGCCAGCAGTGAAAGGCCTCAAGGGTACACCTTC.

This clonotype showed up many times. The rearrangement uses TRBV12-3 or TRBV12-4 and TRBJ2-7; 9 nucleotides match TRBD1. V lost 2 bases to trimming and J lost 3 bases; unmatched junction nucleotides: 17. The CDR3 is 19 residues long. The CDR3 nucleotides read TGTGCCAGCAGTTTAAGGTTGTCCGGGACAGGGTCTATCTACTACGAGCAGTACTTC. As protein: CASSLRLSGTGSIYYEQYF.

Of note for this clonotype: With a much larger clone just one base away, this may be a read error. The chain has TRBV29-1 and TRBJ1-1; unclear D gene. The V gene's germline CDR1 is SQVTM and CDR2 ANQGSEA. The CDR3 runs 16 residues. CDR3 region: CSVEKSVSDPGTAAFF. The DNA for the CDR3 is TGCAGCGTTGAAAAGTCTGTATCGGACCCTGGCACTGCAGCTTTCTTT.

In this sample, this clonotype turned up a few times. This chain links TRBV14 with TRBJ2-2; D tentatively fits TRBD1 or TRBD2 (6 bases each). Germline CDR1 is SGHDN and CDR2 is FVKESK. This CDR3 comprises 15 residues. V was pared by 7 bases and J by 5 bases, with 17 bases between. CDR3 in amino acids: CASNLRGGKTGELFF. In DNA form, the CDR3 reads TGTGCCAGCAACCTCCGAGGGGGGAAAACCGGGGAGCTGTTTTTT. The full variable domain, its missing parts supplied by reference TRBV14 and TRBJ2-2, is EAGVTQFPSHSVIEKGQTVTLRCDPISGHDNLYWYRRVMGKEIKFLLHFVKESKQDESGMPNNRFLAERTGGTYSTLKVQPAELEDSGVYFCASNLRGGKTGELFFGEGSRLTVL.

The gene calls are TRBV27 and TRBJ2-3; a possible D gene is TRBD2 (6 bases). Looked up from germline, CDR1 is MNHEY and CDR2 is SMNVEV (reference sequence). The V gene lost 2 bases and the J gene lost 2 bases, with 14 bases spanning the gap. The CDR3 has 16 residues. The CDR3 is CASSLGRGIHTDTQYF. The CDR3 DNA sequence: TGTGCCAGCAGTTTAGGGCGGGGAATCCACACAGATACGCAGTATTTT.

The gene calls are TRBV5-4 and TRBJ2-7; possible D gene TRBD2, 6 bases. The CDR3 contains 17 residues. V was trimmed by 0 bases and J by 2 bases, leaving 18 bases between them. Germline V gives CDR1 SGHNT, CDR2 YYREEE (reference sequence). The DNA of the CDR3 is TGTGCCAGCAGCTTGGTGGCCCACCGGGACTCAACCTACGAGCAGTACTTC. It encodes CASSLVAHRDSTYEQYF.

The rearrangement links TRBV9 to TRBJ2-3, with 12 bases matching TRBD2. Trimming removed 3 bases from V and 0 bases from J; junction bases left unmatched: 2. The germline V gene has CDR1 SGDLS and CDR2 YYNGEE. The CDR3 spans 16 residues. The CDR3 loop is CASSASGGGSTDTQYF. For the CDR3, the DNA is TGTGCCAGCAGCGCTAGCGGGGGGGGAAGCACAGATACGCAGTATTTT.

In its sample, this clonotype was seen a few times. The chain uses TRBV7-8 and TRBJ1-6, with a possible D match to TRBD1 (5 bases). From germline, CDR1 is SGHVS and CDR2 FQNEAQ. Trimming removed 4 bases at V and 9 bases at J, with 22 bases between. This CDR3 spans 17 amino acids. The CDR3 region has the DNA TGTGCCAGCAGCTGGGCCCGGACCCCGGGGCGGATTTCACCCCTCCACTTT. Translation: CASSWARTPGRISPLHF. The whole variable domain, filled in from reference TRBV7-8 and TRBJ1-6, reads GAGVSQSPRYKVAKRGQDVALRCDPISGHVSLFWYQQALGQGPEFLTYFQNEAQLDKSGLPSDRFFAERPEGSVSTLKIQRTQQEDSAVYLCASSWARTPGRISPLHFGNGTRLTVT.

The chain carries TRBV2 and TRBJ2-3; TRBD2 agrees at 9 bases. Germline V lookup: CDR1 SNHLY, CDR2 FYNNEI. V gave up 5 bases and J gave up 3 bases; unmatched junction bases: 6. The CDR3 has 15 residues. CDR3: CASSFRLAATDTQYF. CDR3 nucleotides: TGTGCCAGCAGTTTCCGACTAGCGGCTACAGATACGCAGTATTTT.

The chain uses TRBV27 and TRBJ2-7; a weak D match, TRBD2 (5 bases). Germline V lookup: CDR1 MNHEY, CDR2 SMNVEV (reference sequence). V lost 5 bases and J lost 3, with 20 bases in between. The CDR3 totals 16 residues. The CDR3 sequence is CASSPSSGNADYEQYF. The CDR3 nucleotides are TGTGCCAGCAGTCCCTCCTCCGGGAACGCGGACTACGAGCAGTACTTC.

Written as DNA, the CDR3 is TGTGCCAGCCAAAGGGGACGGATGAACACTGAAGCTTTCTTT. This codes for CASQRGRMNTEAFF. V is TRBV6-6 and J is TRBJ1-1, with D possibly TRBD1 on 5 matching bases. CDR3 length equals 14 residues. Trimming cost V 8 bases and J 0 bases, with 13 bases left between them. Per the germline V gene, CDR1 is MNHNY and CDR2 is SVGAGI (reference sequence).

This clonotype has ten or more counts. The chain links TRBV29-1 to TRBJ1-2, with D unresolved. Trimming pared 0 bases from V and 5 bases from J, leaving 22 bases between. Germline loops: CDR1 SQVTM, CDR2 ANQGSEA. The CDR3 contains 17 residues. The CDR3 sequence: CSVEDQKGARTAYGYTF. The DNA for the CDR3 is TGCAGCGTTGAAGATCAGAAAGGTGCTAGAACAGCTTATGGCTACACCTTC.

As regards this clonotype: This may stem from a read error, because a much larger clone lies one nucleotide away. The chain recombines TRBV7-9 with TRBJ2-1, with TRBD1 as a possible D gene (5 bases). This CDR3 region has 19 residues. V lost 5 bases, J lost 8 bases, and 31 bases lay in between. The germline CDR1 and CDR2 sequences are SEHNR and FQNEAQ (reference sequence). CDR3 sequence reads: CASSPQVAREAGFRDEQFF. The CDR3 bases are TGTGCCAGCAGCCCGCAGGTGGCTCGCGAGGCAGGGTTTAGGGATGAGCAGTTCTTC.

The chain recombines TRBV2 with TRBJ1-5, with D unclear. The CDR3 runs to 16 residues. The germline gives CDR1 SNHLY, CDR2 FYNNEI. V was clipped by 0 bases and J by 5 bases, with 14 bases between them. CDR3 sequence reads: CASSEAGIGHDQPQHF. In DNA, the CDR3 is TGTGCCAGCAGTGAAGCAGGGATTGGGCACGATCAGCCCCAGCATTTT.

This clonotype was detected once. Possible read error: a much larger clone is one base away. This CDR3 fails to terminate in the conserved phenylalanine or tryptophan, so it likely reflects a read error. The chain's CDR3 is CASSTPILAAHYNEQFL. The CDR3 DNA sequence: TGTGCCAGCAGTACACCGATACTAGCGGCTCACTACAATGAGCAGTTCTTA. This chain links TRBV28 with TRBJ2-1, with 8 bases lining up with TRBD2. Trimming cost V 5 bases and J 3 bases; bases outside gene matches: 12. Looked up from germline, CDR1 is MDHEN and CDR2 is SYDVKM. The CDR3 runs to 17 residues.

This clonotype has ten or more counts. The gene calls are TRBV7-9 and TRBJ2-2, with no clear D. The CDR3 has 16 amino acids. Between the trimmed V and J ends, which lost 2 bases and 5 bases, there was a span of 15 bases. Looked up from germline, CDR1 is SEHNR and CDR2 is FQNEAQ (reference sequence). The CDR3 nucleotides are TGTGCCAGCAGCTTAAGGGATGGATTTACAACCGGGGAGCTGTTTTTT. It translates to CASSLRDGFTTGELFF.

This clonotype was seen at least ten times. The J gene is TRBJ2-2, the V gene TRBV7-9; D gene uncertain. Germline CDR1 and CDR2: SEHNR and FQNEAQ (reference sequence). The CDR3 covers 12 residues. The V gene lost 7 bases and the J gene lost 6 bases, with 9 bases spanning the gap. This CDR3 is CASTTYSGELFF. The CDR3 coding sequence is TGTGCCAGCACCACGTATTCCGGGGAGCTGTTTTTT.

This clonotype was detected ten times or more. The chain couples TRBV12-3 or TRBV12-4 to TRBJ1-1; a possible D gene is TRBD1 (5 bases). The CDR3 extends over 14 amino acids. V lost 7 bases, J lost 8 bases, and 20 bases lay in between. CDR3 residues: CASTIHLGGNEAFF. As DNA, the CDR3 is TGTGCCAGCACCATTCATCTCGGGGGTAACGAAGCTTTCTTT.

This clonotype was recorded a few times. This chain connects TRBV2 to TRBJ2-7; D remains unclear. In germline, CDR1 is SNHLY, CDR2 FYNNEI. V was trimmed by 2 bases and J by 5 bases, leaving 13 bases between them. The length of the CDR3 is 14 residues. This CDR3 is CASSERLYGDEQYF. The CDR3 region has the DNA TGTGCCAGCAGTGAACGGCTTTATGGAGACGAGCAGTACTTC.

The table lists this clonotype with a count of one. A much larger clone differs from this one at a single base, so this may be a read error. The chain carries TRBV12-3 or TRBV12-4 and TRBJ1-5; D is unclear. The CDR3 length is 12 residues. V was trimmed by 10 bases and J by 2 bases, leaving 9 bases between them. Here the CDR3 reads CANRHGNQPQHF. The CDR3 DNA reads TGTGCCAACCGACACGGCAATCAGCCCCAGCATTTT.

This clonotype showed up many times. The CDR3 is CASSSTGTSGTNEQFF. In DNA form, the CDR3 reads TGTGCCAGCAGCTCCACCGGGACTAGCGGGACCAATGAGCAGTTCTTC. The chain couples TRBV11-1 to TRBJ2-1; 13 bases map to TRBD2. The junction had 6 bases not matched to a gene; V was cut back by 4 bases and J by 6 bases. Germline V gene lookup returns CDR1 SGHAT and CDR2 FQDESV (reference sequence). The CDR3 totals 16 residues.

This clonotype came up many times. The DNA for the CDR3 is TGTGCCAGCCGCCGGGGTAGTGAAGCTTTCTTT. As protein: CASRRGSEAFF. The rearrangement uses TRBV5-4 and TRBJ1-1; the D is unclear. Trimming left V 7 bases short and J 7 bases short, with 11 bases between. This CDR3 has 11 residues. CDR1 is SGHNT, CDR2 YYREEE, per germline (reference sequence).

The CDR3: CASSVGGGINEQFF. The CDR3 DNA follows: TGTGCCAGCAGCGTAGGGGGGGGTATCAATGAGCAGTTCTTC. This rearrangement joins TRBV9 to TRBJ2-1, with 7 bases fitting TRBD2. The V segment lost 0 bases and the J segment 6 bases; nucleotides outside the gene matches: 3. This CDR3 region has 14 residues. CDR1 and CDR2 from the germline V gene are SGDLS and YYNGEE.

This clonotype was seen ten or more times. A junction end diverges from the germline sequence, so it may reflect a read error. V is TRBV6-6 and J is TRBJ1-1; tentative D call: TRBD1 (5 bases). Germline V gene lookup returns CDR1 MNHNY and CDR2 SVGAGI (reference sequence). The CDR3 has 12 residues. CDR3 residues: CASTPPRDFVPF. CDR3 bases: TGTGCCAGCACCCCCCCCCGGGACTTCGTTCCTTTT.

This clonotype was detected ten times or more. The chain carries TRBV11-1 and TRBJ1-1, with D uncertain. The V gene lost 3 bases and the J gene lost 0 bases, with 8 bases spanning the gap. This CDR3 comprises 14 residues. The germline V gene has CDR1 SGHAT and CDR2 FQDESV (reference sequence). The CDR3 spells CASSLRRMNTEAFF. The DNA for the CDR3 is TGTGCCAGCAGCTTGCGCAGGATGAACACTGAAGCTTTCTTT.

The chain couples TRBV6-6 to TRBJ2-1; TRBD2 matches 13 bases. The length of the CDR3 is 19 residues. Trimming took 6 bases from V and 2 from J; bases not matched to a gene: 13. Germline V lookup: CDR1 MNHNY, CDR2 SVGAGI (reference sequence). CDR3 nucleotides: TGTGCCAGCAGGCTCTCCGGGACTAGCGGGGTGAGGGCCTACAATGAGCAGTTCTTC. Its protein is CASRLSGTSGVRAYNEQFF.

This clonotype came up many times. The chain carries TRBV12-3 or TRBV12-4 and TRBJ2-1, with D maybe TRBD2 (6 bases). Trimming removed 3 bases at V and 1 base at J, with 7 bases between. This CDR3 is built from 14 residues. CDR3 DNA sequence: TGTGCCAGCAGTTTGCGGGGTTCCTACAATGAGCAGTTCTTC. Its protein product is CASSLRGSYNEQFF.

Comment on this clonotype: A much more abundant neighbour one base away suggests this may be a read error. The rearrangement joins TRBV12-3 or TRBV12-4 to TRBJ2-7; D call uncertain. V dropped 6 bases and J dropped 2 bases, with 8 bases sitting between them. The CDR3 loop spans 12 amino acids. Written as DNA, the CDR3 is TGTGCCAGCAGACGGTGCCCCTACGAGCAGTACTTC. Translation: CASRRCPYEQYF.

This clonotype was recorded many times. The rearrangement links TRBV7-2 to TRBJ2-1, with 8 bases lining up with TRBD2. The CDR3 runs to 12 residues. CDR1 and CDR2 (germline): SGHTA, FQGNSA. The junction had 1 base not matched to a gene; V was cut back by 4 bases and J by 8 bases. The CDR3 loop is CASSSLADEQFF. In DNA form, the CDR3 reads TGTGCCAGCAGCTCACTAGCGGATGAGCAGTTCTTC.